This T cell receptor (beta chain) appears in the sequencing data of a study of cytomegalovirus exposure and HLA in healthy donors. Findings of the study overall: An analysis that was carried out later associated 15,000 to 20,000 TCR beta sequences with HLA alleles at 0.05 false discovery rate. In the analysis, some V segments, TRBV6-2 and TRBV6-3 included, were excluded as indistinguishable. Upon later analysis, HLA-associated TCR beta chains proved more clonally expanded than other, equally common chains. In an earlier analysis, about 87% or about 30%: the productive usage of most TCR beta V segments.

In the case of this clone: The antigen remains undetermined.

Amplification used 60 Vbeta primers and 13 Jbeta primers. Produced via immunoSEQ multiplex PCR; TCRdb's table is partial and in-frame only. The table lists about 110,000 clones, with approximately 3.7% in the top ten. In germline, CDR1 is SGHDT, CDR2 YYEEEE. The CDR3 length is 16 residues. With V trimmed by 4 bases and J by 3 bases, 9 bases remained unmatched. This chain connects TRBV5-6 to TRBJ2-5; 10 bases match TRBD2. This sequence originates from a man aged 25-45 years in good health and CMV-seronegative. Material: PBMCs. CDR3 amino acids: CASSTKLAGLKETQYF. CDR3 DNA sequence: TGTGCCAGCAGCACCAAACTAGCGGGGCTTAAAGAGACCCAGTACTTC. The complete variable domain, with remaining parts taken from reference TRBV5-6 and TRBJ2-5, reads DAGVTQSPTHLIKTRGQQVTLRCSPKSGHDTVSWYQQALGQGPQFIFQYYEEEERQRGNFPDRFSGHQFPNYSSELNVNALLLGDSALYLCASSTKLAGLKETQYFGPGTRLLVL.